These 23 T cell receptor beta chains were all obtained from the same sample, sequenced in a study of beta chain features in type 1 diabetes (dated by TCRdb to between 2018 and 2020). Broad study findings and their caveats: In all four CD4+ subsets, TCRB CDR3 length was moderately but significantly shorter in type 1 diabetes patients.

The library was prepared using the immunoSEQ multiplex PCR assay. The High Capacity cDNA Reverse Transcription Kit was used to reverse transcribe all of the isolated RNA, meaning that expressed TCRB transcripts were what got sequenced. This is the immuneACCESS table as TCRdb keeps it, with only in-frame sequences that have V and J called. A part of the clones is gone; compared with another copy, unresolved V genes explain less than half, and the rest is unexplained. Counted in this sample were roughly 150,000 clones; roughly 9% of them appeared once. 0.7% of the sample lies in the top ten. These receptors' targets are unknown. The sample consisted of central memory CD4+ T cells from blood. Every receptor here comes from a woman in her twenties or thirties with type 1 diabetes.

This clone was counted between two and nine times. V gene TRBV7-9 combines with J gene TRBJ2-5; 7 nucleotides align to TRBD2. The CDR3 covers 14 residues. V shed 5 bases, J shed 5 bases, and the junction held 8 bases outside the gene matches. CDR1 SEHNR and CDR2 FQNEAQ come from the germline V gene (reference sequence). The CDR3 loop is CASSQLWGGETQYF. Here the CDR3 DNA reads TGTGCCAGCAGCCAGCTTTGGGGGGGGGAGACCCAGTACTTC.

This clone has only a few counts. The rearrangement joins TRBV7-8 to TRBJ2-6, with D possibly being TRBD1 (6 bases). CDR1 and CDR2 (germline): SGHVS, FQNEAQ. V was cut by 1 base and J by 0 bases, with 10 bases left in between. This CDR3 is 17 amino acids long. DNA of the CDR3: TGTGCCAGCAGCTTAGTTCAGGGGCGCTCTGGGGCCAACGTCCTGACTTTC. Translating gives CASSLVQGRSGANVLTF.

The chain uses TRBV4-1 and TRBJ2-5; D not resolved. The J call may be wrong; the DNA end is better matched by TRBJ2-7. The CDR3 consists of 13 residues. The germline CDR1 and CDR2 sequences are MGHRA and YSYEKL. The CDR3 nucleotides are TGCGCCAGCAGCCTTACGGGTCTATACGAGCAGTACTTC. It yields the protein CASSLTGLYEQYF.

This clone has more than one count but fewer than ten. The CDR3 DNA reads TGTGCCAGCAGTTTATCGACAGAAAACATTCAGTACTTC. Its translation is CASSLSTENIQYF. The gene calls are TRBV28 and TRBJ2-4, with a possible D match to TRBD1 (5 bases). Looked up from germline, CDR1 is MDHEN and CDR2 is SYDVKM. V lost 1 base and J lost 5, with 6 bases in between. The CDR3 is 13 residues long.

The CDR3 nucleotides read TGTGCCAGCAGGGTAGCGGGACCGTCCTACGAGCAGTACTTC. Translation gives CASRVAGPSYEQYF. V usage is TRBV28 and J usage is TRBJ2-7, with 8 bases fitting TRBD2. This CDR3 region has 14 residues. Trimming cost V 6 bases and J 1 base; bases outside gene matches: 5. The germline V gene encodes CDR1 MDHEN and CDR2 SYDVKM.

The rearrangement joins TRBV7-8 to TRBJ2-3, with 8 bases that match TRBD2. The CDR3 loop spans 16 amino acids. Germline V gene sequence: CDR1 SGHVS, CDR2 FQNEAQ. The J segment lost 0 bases and the V segment lost 5 bases, leaving 7 bases of the junction unmatched. The CDR3 here is CASSAGLAYSTDTQYF. CDR3 in DNA: TGTGCCAGCAGCGCAGGACTAGCCTATAGCACAGATACGCAGTATTTT.

This chain joins TRBV2 and TRBJ1-2, with a weak D call TRBD1 (5 bases). This CDR3 region has 14 residues. Trimming left V 1 base short and J 2 bases short, with 8 bases between. Per germline, CDR1 SNHLY and CDR2 FYNNEI. The CDR3 protein is CASSEGTGNYGYTF. Written as DNA, the CDR3 is TGTGCCAGCAGTGAAGGAACAGGAAACTATGGCTACACCTTC.

The genes are TRBV29-1 and TRBJ1-4; 8 bases map to TRBD1. The V gene end was trimmed by 7 bases and the J gene end by 4 bases; junction bases not matched to a gene: 5. The CDR3 is 13 amino acids. Germline CDR1 is SQVTM and CDR2 is ANQGSEA. This CDR3 is CSGGTGFNEKLFF. The CDR3 DNA reads TGCAGCGGAGGGACAGGCTTTAATGAAAAACTGTTTTTT.

This clone was seen only a few times. The rearrangement links TRBV7-3 to TRBJ2-5; D unresolved. The CDR3 runs to 17 residues. CDR1 is SGHTA, CDR2 FQGTGA, per germline. V lost 4 bases to trimming and J lost 1 base, with 19 bases between them. The CDR3 nucleotides read TGTGCCAGCAGCTCAGAAGTGTTTCGGCGCGGCCAAGAGACCCAGTACTTC. Protein product: CASSSEVFRRGQETQYF.

In its sample, this clone was seen a few times. The chain has TRBV5-1 and TRBJ2-3, with 7 bases aligning to TRBD2. The germline V gene has CDR1 SGHRS and CDR2 YFSETQ. V dropped 4 bases and J dropped 2; count of bases not matched to a gene: 4. The CDR3 is 14 residues long. CDR3 nucleotide sequence: TGCGCCAGCAGCCCGGGACTATACACAGATACGCAGTATTTT. Amino acids: CASSPGLYTDTQYF.

The sample holds a few counts of this clone. The chain has TRBV7-2 and TRBJ1-1, with a tentative D call TRBD1 (5 bases). The CDR3 runs to 16 residues. CDR1 and CDR2 from the germline V gene are SGHTA and FQGNSA. The germline V and J ends were trimmed by 5 bases and 3 bases, with 19 bases remaining between them. The CDR3 here is CASSVSYSGRDTEAFF. In DNA, the CDR3 is TGTGCCAGCAGCGTAAGTTATTCGGGCAGGGACACTGAAGCTTTCTTT.

On this clone: Other nucleotide sequences from this sample produce the same CDR3. The chain is built from TRBV29-1 and TRBJ1-1; possibly TRBD1 for D (5 bases). Germline assignment: CDR1 SQVTM and CDR2 ANQGSEA. The CDR3 runs 13 residues. The ends were cut back, 3 bases at V and 1 base at J, with 9 bases in the middle. The CDR3 loop reads CSVERQGNTEAFF. The CDR3 DNA reads as TGCAGCGTTGAGAGGCAGGGGAACACTGAAGCTTTCTTT.

This clone was seen a few times. V gene TRBV7-9 combines with J gene TRBJ1-3, with D perhaps matching TRBD1 (5 bases). Germline V CDR1 and CDR2: SEHNR, FQNEAQ (reference sequence). This CDR3 comprises 15 residues. V was clipped by 6 bases and J by 0 bases, with 12 bases between them. DNA for the CDR3: TGTGCCAGCAGGGGCAGGGCTGCCTCTGGAAACACCATATATTTT. Protein: CASRGRAASGNTIYF.

V is TRBV29-1 and J is TRBJ2-3; 9 bases line up with TRBD2. V was pared by 2 bases and J by 6 bases, with 9 bases of the junction left unmatched. From germline, CDR1 is SQVTM and CDR2 ANQGSEA. This CDR3 contains 15 residues. CDR3 protein: CSVEQSSGDLDTQYF. The CDR3 coding sequence is TGCAGCGTTGAACAGTCTAGCGGGGACCTCGATACGCAGTATTTT.

This clone turned up a few times. V is TRBV7-9 and J is TRBJ2-2; D unresolved. Germline V gives CDR1 SEHNR, CDR2 FQNEAQ (reference sequence). Deletions cut 1 base from V and 2 bases from J, with 5 bases between. The CDR3 sequence is 14 residues long. This chain's CDR3 is CASSLDGNTGELFF. The CDR3 DNA reads as TGTGCCAGCAGCTTAGACGGTAACACCGGGGAGCTGTTTTTT.

As to this clone: Other DNA sequences in the same sample also yield this CDR3. The chain carries TRBV20-1 and TRBJ1-5, with D tentatively TRBD1 (5 bases). This CDR3 has 11 amino acids. Germline V gene lookup returns CDR1 DFQATT and CDR2 SNEGSKA (reference sequence). V was clipped by 3 bases and J by 6 bases, with 6 bases between them. CDR3 sequence: CSASRGQPQHF. The CDR3 nucleotides are TGCAGTGCTAGTAGGGGTCAGCCCCAGCATTTT.

This clone occurred a few times. The V call is TRBV30, the J call TRBJ1-5; 7 bases are a match to TRBD1. CDR1 is GTSNPN, CDR2 SVGIG, per germline (reference sequence). The V segment lost 8 bases and the J segment 5 bases; nucleotides outside the gene matches: 12. The CDR3 sequence is 14 residues long. The CDR3, as DNA: TGTGCCCTCTCGAGACAGGGAGAACATCAGCCCCAGCATTTT. It specifies CALSRQGEHQPQHF.

The chain combines TRBV29-1 with TRBJ2-5, with TRBD2 matching 10 bases. In germline, CDR1 is SQVTM, CDR2 ANQGSEA. The CDR3 covers 14 residues. J gave up 5 bases and V 4 bases, and 7 bases lay outside the gene matches. The DNA of the CDR3 is TGCAGCGTTGTGTCGCTAGCGGGAGAGGAGACCCAGTACTTC. This encodes CSVVSLAGEETQYF.

J is TRBJ2-5 and V is TRBV29-1; a possible D gene is TRBD1 (5 bases). The CDR3 spans 12 residues. CDR1 is SQVTM and CDR2 is ANQGSEA in the germline V gene. Trimming cost V 4 bases and J 1 base, with 7 bases left between them. The CDR3 spells CSVGQPQETQYF. Here the CDR3 DNA reads TGCAGCGTTGGACAGCCCCAAGAGACCCAGTACTTC. Supplemented by reference TRBV29-1 and TRBJ2-5, the full variable domain reads SAVISQKPSRDICQRGTSLTIQCQVDSQVTMMFWYRQQPGQSLTLIATANQGSEATYESGFVIDKFPISRPNLTFSTLTVSNMSPEDSSIYLCSVGQPQETQYFGPGTRLLVL.

In its sample, this clone was seen a few times. This CDR3 is also generated by other DNA sequences in the sample. This rearrangement joins TRBV4-2 to TRBJ2-7; the match to TRBD1 covers 8 bases. The CDR3 spans 14 residues. Losses at the gene ends were 3 bases for V and 4 bases for J; bases not matched to a gene: 5. From germline, CDR1 is LGHNA and CDR2 YNFKEQ. The CDR3 here is CASSQGQGAYEQYF. The CDR3 DNA is TGTGCCAGCAGCCAGGGGCAGGGGGCTTACGAGCAGTACTTC.

The chain employs TRBV6-5 and TRBJ2-5, with 7 bases matching TRBD2. With 0 bases clipped from V and 5 bases from J, the junction kept 6 bases outside the gene matches. The CDR3 runs 15 residues. Germline assignment: CDR1 MNHEY and CDR2 SVGAGI. The CDR3 loop reads CASSYSGGIGETQYF. CDR3 DNA: TGTGCCAGCAGTTACTCGGGAGGGATAGGGGAGACCCAGTACTTC.

This clone was counted a few times. The rearrangement joins TRBV7-3 to TRBJ2-1, with TRBD1 as a possible D gene (5 bases). The CDR3 runs to 13 residues. In germline, CDR1 is SGHTA, CDR2 FQGTGA. Between the trimmed V and J ends, which lost 5 bases and 6 bases, there was a span of 11 bases. This CDR3 is CASSAQGPNEQFF. CDR3 bases: TGTGCCAGCAGCGCCCAGGGTCCCAATGAGCAGTTCTTC.

This clone has only a few counts. The gene calls are TRBV5-6 and TRBJ1-5; D is ambiguous. From germline, CDR1 is SGHDT and CDR2 YYEEEE. The CDR3 has 14 residues. The germline V and J ends were trimmed by 1 base and 7 bases, with 12 bases remaining between them. In DNA form, the CDR3 reads TGTGCCAGCAGCTTGCCGGGTTATGGGCAGCCCCAGCATTTT. This gives the protein CASSLPGYGQPQHF.